One sample yielded the 10 T cell receptor beta chains listed below, sequenced in a study of cytomegalovirus exposure and HLA in healthy donors. Vbeta (60) and Jbeta (13) primers were used in the PCR. TCRdb's table, derived via immunoSEQ multiplex PCR, lists solely in-frame clones and lacks some. The table lists approximately 150,000 clones, over 60% of them singletons, with 3% to 4% in the top ten. Sample: PBMCs. The receptors originated from a male donor in good health and CMV-seronegative.

This chain joins TRBV7-8 and TRBJ2-1; TRBD2 aligns across 7 bases. The CDR3 sequence is 15 residues long. From germline, CDR1 is SGHVS and CDR2 FQNEAQ. Losses at the gene ends were 5 bases for V and 2 bases for J; bases not matched to a gene: 6. The CDR3 protein is CASSRGGRTYNEQFF. CDR3 DNA: TGTGCCAGCAGCCGCGGGGGACGCACCTACAATGAGCAGTTCTTC.

The chain combines TRBV6-5 with TRBJ1-5; D is undetermined. Trimming pared 6 bases from V and 7 bases from J, leaving 13 bases between. This CDR3 spans 13 amino acids. CDR1 and CDR2 (germline): MNHEY, SVGAGI. CDR3 sequence reads: CASSRGSEQPQHF. The CDR3 nucleotides are TGTGCCAGCAGCCGAGGTTCGGAGCAGCCCCAGCATTTT.

The V and J genes are TRBV4-2 and TRBJ1-2; possibly TRBD1 for D (5 bases). Per germline, CDR1 LGHNA and CDR2 YNFKEQ. The ends were cut back, 4 bases at V and 7 bases at J, with 19 bases in the middle. This CDR3 region has 15 residues. In DNA, the CDR3 is TGTGCCAGCAGCCTGATTCCGCCAGGGCATGCTGGCTACACCTTC. It specifies CASSLIPPGHAGYTF.

This clone has only one observation. This chain uses TRBV9 with TRBJ1-1; the D is unclear. The CDR3 is 13 residues long. Germline CDR1 SGDLS, CDR2 YYNGEE. Trimming cost V 3 bases and J 4 bases, with 10 bases left between them. CDR3 bases: TGTGCCAGCAGCGCGGATCCGGGCACTGAAGCTTTCTTT. This translates into CASSADPGTEAFF.

The chain is built from TRBV2 and TRBJ1-5; D is possibly TRBD1 (5 bases). Germline V lookup: CDR1 SNHLY, CDR2 FYNNEI. This CDR3 contains 13 residues. The V end lost 5 bases, the J end lost 5 bases, and 10 bases lay between the germline ends. The CDR3 is CASSRQMDQPQHF. The CDR3 nucleotides read TGTGCCAGCAGTCGACAGATGGATCAGCCCCAGCATTTT.

The V call is TRBV19, the J call TRBJ2-7; 10 bases are shared with TRBD1. The CDR3 contains 15 residues. After removal of 10 bases from V and 5 bases from J, the junction contained 14 bases not matched to a gene. Germline loops: CDR1 LNHDA, CDR2 SQIVND (reference sequence). CDR3 in DNA: TGTGCCACCCGACAGGGGGCGCTCCAGGTGGACGAGCAGTACTTC. It is translated as CATRQGALQVDEQYF.

This chain uses TRBV4-2 with TRBJ1-5; 8 bases agree with TRBD1. The CDR3 is 16 residues long. Germline CDR1 and CDR2: LGHNA and YNFKEQ. J was trimmed by 5 bases and V by 0 bases; bases with no gene match: 6. The CDR3 is CASSQDSGQDHQPQHF. CDR3 DNA: TGTGCCAGCAGCCAAGATTCGGGACAGGATCATCAGCCCCAGCATTTT.

This clone appeared once. The chain uses TRBV28 and TRBJ2-2; TRBD2 agrees at 12 bases. CDR1 and CDR2 (germline): MDHEN, SYDVKM. CDR3 length: 16 residues. Losses at the gene ends were 1 base for V and 6 bases for J; bases not matched to a gene: 3. The CDR3 here is CASSLSLAGGPGELFF. CDR3 coding DNA: TGTGCCAGCAGTTTATCCCTAGCGGGGGGGCCCGGGGAGCTGTTTTTT.

This clone was found once. CDR3 sequence: CASSLVGGYSYEQYF. The CDR3 DNA is TGCGCCAGCAGCTTGGTAGGAGGGTACAGCTACGAGCAGTACTTC. The rearrangement links TRBV5-1 to TRBJ2-5; perhaps TRBD2 as D (6 bases). The DNA end is a closer match to TRBJ2-7, so the J assignment may be wrong. Germline CDR1 and CDR2: SGHRS and YFSETQ. The CDR3 loop spans 15 amino acids.

This clone was recorded a few times. This sequence joins TRBV5-1 and TRBJ2-7, with TRBD1 matching 7 bases. CDR1 and CDR2 from the germline V gene are SGHRS and YFSETQ. V shed 6 bases, J shed 3 bases, and the junction held 9 bases outside the gene matches. This CDR3 comprises 14 residues. CDR3 sequence: CASTLSPGGYEQYF. The CDR3, as DNA: TGCGCCAGCACCCTCTCACCAGGGGGCTACGAGCAGTACTTC.